These 20 T cell receptor beta chains originate from one sample sequenced in a study of T cell responses to AZD1222 COVID-19 vaccine. This table comes from immunoSEQ multiplex PCR, and its TCRdb copy is limited to in-frame clones, with some not included. The sample contains roughly 140,000 clones, about nine tenths of which appear only once. The source was peripheral blood, collected on day 0 of AZD1222 vaccination. These receptor sequences come from an adult in good health.

The chain carries TRBV9 and TRBJ2-1; 9 nucleotides align to TRBD2. CDR3 length: 14 residues. Germline CDR1 is SGDLS and CDR2 is YYNGEE. With V trimmed by 0 bases and J by 5 bases, 0 bases remained unmatched. CDR3 loop: CASSVGGRDNEQFF. CDR3 sequence (DNA): TGTGCCAGCAGCGTAGGCGGGAGGGACAATGAGCAGTTCTTC.

The chain recombines TRBV27 with TRBJ1-5, with D possibly TRBD1 on 5 matching bases. The V gene's germline CDR1 is MNHEY and CDR2 SMNVEV (reference sequence). Trimming removed 5 bases at V and 8 bases at J, with 10 bases between. There are 12 residues in the CDR3. The CDR3 DNA follows: TGTGCCAGCAGTGTCACGGGGGAGCCCCAGCATTTT. This codes for CASSVTGEPQHF.

V is TRBV29-1 and J is TRBJ1-1; D is possibly TRBD1 (5 bases). The CDR3 covers 11 residues. Between the trimmed V and J ends, which lost 6 bases and 6 bases, there was a span of 11 bases. Looked up from germline, CDR1 is SQVTM and CDR2 is ANQGSEA. CDR3 region: CSVDGDSEAFF. The CDR3 nucleotides read TGCAGCGTAGATGGGGACTCTGAAGCTTTCTTT.

The chain uses TRBV15 and TRBJ1-1; 7 bases are a match to TRBD1. The germline V gene has CDR1 LNHNV and CDR2 YYDKDF (reference sequence). The CDR3 has 18 amino acids. V gave up 4 bases and J gave up 0 bases; unmatched junction bases: 14. CDR3 residues: CATSIRQGPSTLNTEAFF. CDR3 nucleotides: TGTGCCACCAGCATCCGACAGGGCCCCTCAACCCTGAACACTGAAGCTTTCTTT.

The chain combines TRBV7-6 with TRBJ1-4; TRBD1 agrees at 8 bases. This CDR3 comprises 15 residues. In germline, CDR1 is SGHVS, CDR2 FNYEAQ. Trimming cost V 7 bases and J 8 bases; bases outside gene matches: 12. As DNA, the CDR3 is TGTGCCAGCAACCCCTACGGACAGGGTGGGGAAAAACTGTTTTTT. This codes for CASNPYGQGGEKLFF.

A remark on this clone: Germline is not matched at one junction end, which may reflect a read error. The CDR3 DNA is TGTGCTAGCAGCTCCGGGACAGGCCTCGGCTACGAGCAGTACTTC. It encodes CASSSGTGLGYEQYF. The chain links TRBV7-7 to TRBJ2-7, with TRBD1 identical over 8 bases. The V gene's germline CDR1 is SSHAT and CDR2 FNYEAQ (reference sequence). The length of the CDR3 is 15 residues.

The chain couples TRBV5-4 to TRBJ2-1, with 9 nucleotides matching TRBD2. Germline loops: CDR1 SGHNT, CDR2 YYREEE (reference sequence). This CDR3 region has 17 residues. Trimming removed 4 bases from V and 7 bases from J; junction bases left unmatched: 15. In DNA, the CDR3 is TGTGCCAGCAGCCTGGAAAGATTAGCGGGGGAGTTGAATGAGCAGTTCTTC. Amino acid sequence: CASSLERLAGELNEQFF.

This chain uses TRBV19 with TRBJ1-2, with 7 bases fitting TRBD1. From germline, CDR1 is LNHDA and CDR2 SQIVND (reference sequence). The CDR3 has 15 amino acids. Trimming removed 5 bases from V and 5 bases from J; junction bases left unmatched: 11. Written as DNA, the CDR3 is TGTGCCAGTAGTCCAGGACAGGTAGTTATATATGGCTACACCTTC. Translation: CASSPGQVVIYGYTF.

This sequence joins TRBV6-5 and TRBJ1-4, with no clear D. The ends were cut back, 6 bases at V and 0 bases at J, with 8 bases in the middle. The CDR3 is 14 amino acids. Germline CDR1 MNHEY, CDR2 SVGAGI. The CDR3 reads CASSPTATNEKLFF. CDR3 bases: TGTGCCAGCAGCCCCACTGCAACTAATGAAAAACTGTTTTTT.

This chain joins TRBV9 and TRBJ1-3; no reliable D call. The CDR3 runs to 15 residues. Germline V gene lookup returns CDR1 SGDLS and CDR2 YYNGEE. The V end was cut by 3 bases, the J end by 2 bases, with 12 bases between. In DNA form, the CDR3 reads TGTGCCAGCAGCGCTCCAATGGGGACTGGAAACACCATATATTTT. This encodes CASSAPMGTGNTIYF.

The chain combines TRBV29-1 with TRBJ1-2; D is unresolved. The length of the CDR3 is 11 residues. V was cut by 4 bases and J by 6 bases, with 9 bases left in between. The germline gives CDR1 SQVTM, CDR2 ANQGSEA. CDR3 bases: TGCAGCGTTGTAGACATAAATGGCTACACCTTC. It is translated as CSVVDINGYTF.

The gene calls are TRBV3-1 (or the pseudogene TRBV3-2) and TRBJ2-7; TRBD2 matches 11 bases. This CDR3 has 13 residues. V shed 6 bases and J 4 bases; nucleotides not matched to a gene: 2. Germline V lookup: CDR1 LGHDT, CDR2 YNNKEL (reference sequence). The CDR3 DNA reads TGTGCCAGCAGGGGACTAGCGGCATACGAGCAGTACTTC. This gives the protein CASRGLAAYEQYF.

The V call is TRBV27, the J call TRBJ1-1; 7 nucleotides match TRBD1. From germline, CDR1 is MNHEY and CDR2 SMNVEV (reference sequence). V lost 0 bases and J lost 3; bases outside the gene matches: 4. CDR3 size: 15 residues. The CDR3 region is CASSLSGGGHTEAFF. In DNA, the CDR3 is TGTGCCAGCAGTTTATCAGGGGGCGGCCACACTGAAGCTTTCTTT.

The chain links TRBV29-1 to TRBJ2-1; 10 nucleotides match TRBD2. V shed 3 bases, J shed 10 bases, and the junction held 9 bases outside the gene matches. Germline assignment: CDR1 SQVTM and CDR2 ANQGSEA. CDR3 length: 14 residues. The CDR3 loop reads CSVDGAGGSLEQFF. The CDR3 region has the DNA TGCAGCGTTGATGGAGCGGGGGGGTCCCTCGAGCAGTTCTTC.

The V and J genes are TRBV6-2 or TRBV6-3 and TRBJ1-1; a possible D gene is TRBD1 (6 bases). The CDR3 runs 13 residues. Looked up from germline, CDR1 is MNHEY and CDR2 is SVGEGT. The V and J ends lost 5 bases and 2 bases respectively, with 9 bases between them. CDR3: CASSNRENTEAFF. The CDR3 DNA follows: TGTGCCAGCAGTAACAGGGAAAACACTGAAGCTTTCTTT.

The chain is built from TRBV7-9 and TRBJ1-2; a possible D gene is TRBD1 (5 bases). The CDR3 runs to 14 residues. V lost 2 bases and J lost 8, with 15 bases in between. The germline V gene has CDR1 SEHNR and CDR2 FQNEAQ (reference sequence). DNA for the CDR3: TGTGCCAGCAGCTTATATCCAGGGCATCCCGGCTACACCTTC. It specifies CASSLYPGHPGYTF.

The V call is TRBV6-5, the J call TRBJ1-6; D gene unclear. Germline lookup yields CDR1 MNHEY and CDR2 SVGAGI. This CDR3 spans 11 amino acids. Between the trimmed V and J ends, which lost 6 bases and 10 bases, there was a span of 7 bases. Written as DNA, the CDR3 is TGTGCCAGCAGATCTAACTCACCCCTCCACTTT. Translating gives CASRSNSPLHF.

The CDR3 nucleotides are TGTGCCAGCTCACCACCCCTCATTCCGGGGGATCAGCCCCAGCATTTT. It codes for CASSPPLIPGDQPQHF. This chain connects TRBV18 to TRBJ1-5, with D possibly being TRBD1 (5 bases). V dropped 0 bases and J dropped 5 bases, with 14 bases sitting between them. The CDR3 is made up of 16 amino acids. The germline CDR1 and CDR2 sequences are KGHSH and LQKENI.

The rearrangement uses TRBV11-3 and TRBJ2-1; possibly TRBD2 for D (6 bases). The CDR3 loop spans 14 amino acids. Trimming removed 3 bases from V and 9 bases from J, with 15 bases in between. CDR1 and CDR2 from the germline V gene are SGHNT and YENEEA. In DNA, the CDR3 is TGTGCCAGCAGCTTGGTGGACCGGGAGACTGAGCAGTTCTTC. Amino acid sequence: CASSLVDRETEQFF.

The CDR3 is CASSLVWGANEKLFF. In DNA, the CDR3 is TGCGCCAGCAGCTTGGTGTGGGGTGCTAATGAAAAACTGTTTTTT. J is TRBJ1-4 and V is TRBV5-1, with D uncertain. The germline V gene has CDR1 SGHRS and CDR2 YFSETQ. V gave up 0 bases and J gave up 3 bases, with 9 bases separating them. CDR3 length: 15 residues. The full variable domain, completed using reference TRBV5-1 and TRBJ1-4, is KAGVTQTPRYLIKTRGQQVTLSCSPISGHRSVSWYQQTPGQGLQFLFEYFSETQRNKGNFPGRFSGRQFSNSRSEMNVSTLELGDSALYLCASSLVWGANEKLFFGSGTQLSVL.